What follows is one T cell receptor (beta chain) and its context. The CDR3 consists of 13 residues. Germline loops: CDR1 SGHDN, CDR2 FVKESK. The V gene lost 4 bases and the J gene lost 6 bases, with 12 bases spanning the gap. The data were taken from a study of blood T cell repertoires in COVID-19. Study-level background: Samples came from the United States, Italy and Spain, spanning acute and convalescent COVID-19. Nucleic acid was either cDNA or gDNA, and it came from T cells, B-cell-depleted T cells, or PBMCs.

Per the authors' pipeline: Amplification of reference gene primers was used by the study to estimate nucleated cell counts. Measured with immunoSEQ multiplex PCR; TCRdb has only the in-frame clones, and not every one. The DNA gave D and trimming, while V, J and clone size come from that table. The table records approximately 140,000 clones, 85% to 90% of them present only once. The chain combines TRBV14 with TRBJ1-2; the D gene is possibly TRBD1 (5 bases). The specimen sequenced was peripheral blood. The TCR comes from a man aged 45-65 years with active or convalescent COVID-19. The CDR3 DNA is TGTGCCAGCAGCCGGCGACAGAGCGATGGCTACACCTTC. It yields the protein CASSRRQSDGYTF.